These 22 T cell receptor beta chains came from one sample sequenced in a study of T cells in Graves' hyperthyroidism and ophthalmopathy. It was RNA transcripts that yielded the amplified TCR beta CDR3 regions. TCR CDR3 regions were first amplified by RT-PCR with HTBI primers. TCRdb re-called the multiplex PCR reads with MiXCR, one entry per CDR3 protein. The sample has a few hundred thousand distinct CDR3 sequences; around a sixth are singletons. The source material was blood. Receptor source: a woman between 50 and 59 years old with Graves' hyperthyroidism.

For this clonotype: The final CDR3 position lacks the conserved phenylalanine or tryptophan, pointing to a likely read error. The chain recombines TRBV7-9 with TRBJ1-1, with a weak D call TRBD1 (5 bases). Germline-derived CDR1 and CDR2 are SEHNR and FQNEAQ (reference sequence). The V end was cut by 3 bases, the J end by 1 base, with 9 bases between. This CDR3 spans 14 amino acids. In DNA form, the CDR3 reads TGTGCCAGCAGCTTGGGGGAATCGAACACTGAAGCTTTCTTA. Protein product: CASSLGESNTEAFL.

The table lists this clonotype with a few counts. V usage is TRBV19 and J usage is TRBJ1-1; 7 positions match TRBD1. Germline CDR1 reads LNHDA; CDR2 reads SQIVND (reference sequence). The CDR3 runs 15 residues. The V gene end was trimmed by 5 bases and the J gene end by 3 bases; junction bases not matched to a gene: 9. The CDR3 coding sequence is TGTGCCAGTAGTCCCCGGAAGGGGGCTGACACTGAAGCTTTCTTT. Protein: CASSPRKGADTEAFF.

This clonotype has only a few counts. The rearrangement uses TRBV13 and TRBJ2-7; D is possibly TRBD1 or TRBD2 (6 bases each). Germline V gene lookup returns CDR1 PRHDT and CDR2 FYEKMQ (reference sequence). The CDR3 runs 13 residues. The V gene lost 4 bases and the J gene lost 5 bases, with 12 bases spanning the gap. DNA for the CDR3: TGTGCCAGCAGCTCAAGGGGGGTCCACGAGCAGTACTTC. Its protein is CASSSRGVHEQYF.

This clonotype was seen repeatedly, ten times or more. The rearrangement joins TRBV30 to TRBJ2-1; 8 bases fit TRBD2. V was clipped by 2 bases and J by 8 bases; unmatched bases: 2. The CDR3 is 12 residues long. CDR1 GTSNPN and CDR2 SVGIG come from the germline V gene (reference sequence). For the CDR3, the DNA is TGTGCCTGGAGTCGGGAGGGCTATGAGCAGTTCTTC. The encoded protein is CAWSREGYEQFF.

This clonotype was observed at least ten times. The chain uses TRBV27 and TRBJ1-2; weak D call: TRBD1 (5 bases). The length of the CDR3 is 15 residues. The germline gives CDR1 MNHEY, CDR2 SMNVEV (reference sequence). The germline V and J ends were trimmed by 0 bases and 6 bases, with 14 bases remaining between them. DNA of the CDR3: TGTGCCAGCAGTTTATCCCAGGGATTTGTTCATGGCTACACCTTC. Its translation: CASSLSQGFVHGYTF.

This clonotype came up many times. This chain uses TRBV6-1 with TRBJ1-2, with D perhaps matching TRBD1 (6 bases). This CDR3 contains 11 residues. Trimming cost V 5 bases and J 8 bases, with 9 bases left between them. Germline V gene data show CDR1 as MNHNS and CDR2 as SASEGT. CDR3 DNA sequence: TGTGCCAGCAGTTTCAGGGGAGGCTACACCTTC. This codes for CASSFRGGYTF.

This chain links TRBV7-9 with TRBJ2-1; D tentatively reads TRBD1 or TRBD2 (5 bases each). The germline V gene has CDR1 SEHNR and CDR2 FQNEAQ (reference sequence). The CDR3 loop spans 15 amino acids. V was clipped by 6 bases and J by 6 bases, with 18 bases between them. CDR3 sequence: CASRPLSPGLNEQFF. CDR3 DNA: TGTGCCAGCAGACCCCTTTCCCCGGGGCTCAATGAGCAGTTCTTC.

This clonotype was counted ten times or more. The V call is TRBV6-2 or TRBV6-3, the J call TRBJ2-7; the D call may be TRBD1 or TRBD2 (5 bases each). The CDR3 totals 15 residues. Germline CDR1 is MNHEY and CDR2 is SVGEGT. With 6 bases removed from V and 2 bases from J, the gap between germline ends came to 17 bases. CDR3 amino acids: CASRHRDRITYEQYF. The CDR3 region has the DNA TGTGCCAGCAGACACCGGGACCGCATTACCTACGAGCAGTACTTC.

This clonotype was seen only a few times. The CDR3 nucleotides are TGTGCCAGCAGCTGGAGACTAGCGGGCCCGGAACCTCTGTACTTC. It codes for CASSWRLAGPEPLYF. This chain links TRBV12-3 or TRBV12-4 with TRBJ2-5; TRBD2 agrees at 10 bases. The trim removed 6 bases at V and 13 bases at J, leaving 17 bases unmatched. The CDR3 sequence is 15 residues long.

This clonotype showed up just a few times. This chain links TRBV6-5 with TRBJ1-6, with a weak D call TRBD1 (6 bases). Per germline, CDR1 MNHEY and CDR2 SVGAGI. The CDR3 runs to 17 residues. V was clipped by 3 bases and J by 8 bases, with 20 bases between them. Written as DNA, the CDR3 is TGTGCCAGCAGTTATAATAGGGGAACTGGGGGCGATTCACCCCTCCACTTT. Its translation: CASSYNRGTGGDSPLHF.

The CDR3: CASSLWDRVVEQYF. The CDR3 DNA reads as TGTGCCAGCAGCCTATGGGACAGGGTTGTAGAGCAGTACTTC. This chain joins TRBV14 and TRBJ2-7; 9 bases line up with TRBD1. The V and J ends lost 4 bases and 7 bases, in that order; junction bases with no gene match: 8. From germline, CDR1 is SGHDN and CDR2 FVKESK. The CDR3 has 14 amino acids.

This clonotype has at least ten counts. V and J are TRBV30 and TRBJ1-1; 8 positions match TRBD1. V was clipped by 2 bases and J by 6 bases; unmatched bases: 14. The CDR3 spans 16 residues. Germline V CDR1 and CDR2: GTSNPN, SVGIG (reference sequence). The CDR3 spells CAWSPTGVVAVSEAFF. CDR3 bases: TGTGCCTGGAGTCCGACAGGGGTGGTCGCGGTCTCTGAAGCTTTCTTT. Combining the CDR3 with reference TRBV30 and TRBJ1-1 gives the whole variable domain SQTIHQWPATLVQPVGSPLSLECTVEGTSNPNLYWYRQAAGRGLQLLFYSVGIGQISSEVPQNLSASRPQDRQFILSSKKLLLSDSGFYLCAWSPTGVVAVSEAFFGQGTRLTVV.

In its sample, this clonotype was seen many times. The V and J genes are TRBV2 and TRBJ1-2; 11 positions agree with TRBD1. This CDR3 contains 15 residues. J gave up 4 bases and V 1 base, and 2 bases lay outside the gene matches. Germline V gives CDR1 SNHLY, CDR2 FYNNEI. The CDR3 spells CASSEGGQGAYGYTF. DNA for the CDR3: TGTGCCAGCAGTGAAGGCGGACAGGGGGCCTATGGCTACACCTTC.

This chain joins TRBV20-1 and TRBJ2-3, with D unclear. This CDR3 region has 13 residues. Trimming took 6 bases from V and 6 from J, leaving 16 bases between them. Germline values: CDR1 DFQATT, CDR2 SNEGSKA (reference sequence). The CDR3 DNA sequence: TGCAGTGCCCCCTCACTCAATTCCGATACGCAGTATTTT. It encodes CSAPSLNSDTQYF.

CDR3 protein: CASSLVSPYEQYV. The DNA of the CDR3 is TGTGCCAGCAGCTTGGTGAGTCCCTACGAGCAGTACGTC. This chain joins TRBV5-5 and TRBJ2-7; D unresolved. The CDR3 covers 13 residues. The V gene lost 0 bases and the J gene lost 2 bases, with 6 bases spanning the gap. Germline lookup yields CDR1 SGHKS and CDR2 YYEKEE (reference sequence).

The V call is TRBV6-2 or TRBV6-3, the J call TRBJ2-2; 9 bases are shared with TRBD1. The ends lost 8 bases at V and 7 bases at J; junction bases unmatched: 11. CDR1 and CDR2 from the germline V gene are MNHEY and SVGEGT. This CDR3 is built from 15 residues. The CDR3 nucleotides are TGTGCCAGCCTCCGGGACAGGGCGTTTGACGGGGAGCTGTTTTTT. It is translated as CASLRDRAFDGELFF.

This clonotype has ten or more counts. This chain joins TRBV20-1 and TRBJ2-7; 12 positions match TRBD1. The germline gives CDR1 DFQATT, CDR2 SNEGSKA (reference sequence). Losses at the gene ends were 7 bases for V and 5 bases for J; bases not matched to a gene: 3. The CDR3 length is 12 residues. DNA for the CDR3: TGCAGTGTGGGACAGGGGGCCCACGAGCAGTACTTC. Translating it yields CSVGQGAHEQYF.

Points on this clonotype: An end of the junction differs from the germline gene, which may be a read error. The rearrangement links TRBV2 to TRBJ2-3; 7 bases align to TRBD2. CDR3 length equals 18 residues. In germline, CDR1 is SNHLY, CDR2 FYNNEI. CDR3 coding DNA: TGTGCCGGCAGTGATGGGCTAGTGGGAGGGCCGGACACAGATACGCAGTATTTT. Its protein is CAGSDGLVGGPDTDTQYF.

This clonotype was observed a handful of times. The chain employs TRBV29-1 and TRBJ2-6; the match to TRBD1 covers 8 bases. The CDR3 totals 16 residues. From germline, CDR1 is SQVTM and CDR2 ANQGSEA. Losses at the gene ends were 5 bases for V and 2 bases for J; bases not matched to a gene: 8. As DNA, the CDR3 is TGCAGCGTTCCCCAGACAGGGGTCGCTGGGGCCAACGTCCTGACTTTC. Translated, it gives CSVPQTGVAGANVLTF.

This clonotype has only one observation. The chain joins TRBV6-1 to TRBJ2-1; unclear D gene. Germline-derived CDR1 and CDR2 are MNHNS and SASEGT. Trimming took off 3 bases at V and 6 bases at J, with 12 bases between the two ends. This CDR3 has 14 residues. CDR3 in amino acids: CASSDGLGPNEQFF. CDR3 sequence (DNA): TGTGCCAGCAGTGACGGGCTAGGTCCCAATGAGCAGTTCTTC.

This clonotype was picked up many times. V gene TRBV7-9 combines with J gene TRBJ1-2; D is undetermined. Germline CDR1 is SEHNR and CDR2 is FQNEAQ (reference sequence). Trimming pared 1 base from V and 4 bases from J, leaving 7 bases between. The CDR3 spans 13 residues. The CDR3, as DNA: TGTGCCAGCAGCTTAGACGGTGGCTATGGCTACACCTTC. This gives the protein CASSLDGGYGYTF.

Ten or more counts support this clonotype. The chain has TRBV12-3 or TRBV12-4 and TRBJ2-5; TRBD2 might be the D (6 bases). The CDR3 runs to 14 residues. V lost 4 bases, J lost 3 bases, and 12 bases lay in between. The chain's CDR3 is CASSSGTHKETQYF. The CDR3 DNA sequence: TGTGCCAGCAGTTCCGGGACTCACAAAGAGACCCAGTACTTC.